This T cell receptor beta chain was obtained from a study of beta chain features in type 1 diabetes. Germline CDR1 reads MGHDK; CDR2 reads SYGVNS. This CDR3 is built from 17 residues. Trimming shortened V by 1 base and J by 0 bases, and 15 bases separated the two germline ends. A sort by CD45RO/CCR7/CD25/CD127/CD95/CD27 yielded CD4+ naive, central memory, regulatory and stem cell-like memory cells. About this clone itself: Antigen unknown.

Study outcomes and limitations: The cDNA sequencing approach could over-represent high-TCR-expressing cells. TCRB repertoires of naive, central memory and Treg cells appeared more similar among patients than among healthy donors. Significant though moderate, a shortening of TCRB CDR3s appeared in all four CD4+ subsets of Type 1 diabetes patients.

The investigators reverse transcribed all of the isolated RNA, so they sequenced expressed TCRB transcripts. Generated by immunoSEQ multiplex PCR, the TCRdb table keeps only in-frame clones and is missing some. The repertoire holds some 150,000 clones, with about 13% as singletons. The sample was central memory CD4+ T cells from blood. The receptor was derived from a man aged 18 to 30 with type 1 diabetes. This chain links TRBV25-1 with TRBJ1-1, with D hard to call. Written as DNA, the CDR3 is TGTGCCAGCAGTGAATTCGTGGAGGGCCCTATGAACACTGAAGCTTTCTTT. Encoded protein: CASSEFVEGPMNTEAFF.